A single T cell receptor beta chain is shown here with its context. The data derive from a study of blood T cell repertoires in COVID-19. Looking at the study overall: Spain, Italy and the United States supplied samples that represented acute and convalescent COVID-19. Sample material is recorded as cDNA or gDNA derived from T cells, B-cell-depleted T cells, or PBMCs.

Original analysis: Reference gene primer amplification gave estimated nucleated cell counts. TCRdb's copy holds only in-frame clones and misses some; the assay was immunoSEQ multiplex PCR. Clone size and V and J calls were adopted from that table, with D and trimming inferred from the DNA. The table includes approximately 80,000 clones, more than 75% detected once. In germline, CDR1 is WNHNN, CDR2 SYGVQD (reference sequence). V was shortened by 2 bases and J by 5 bases, with 4 bases between the two germline ends. CDR3 length: 12 amino acids. This chain joins TRBV10-1 and TRBJ1-5, with unresolved D. The receptor was derived from a human donor in a cohort sampled during active COVID-19. The sample consisted of peripheral blood. CDR3 loop: CASSEDYQPQHF. CDR3 DNA sequence: TGCGCCAGCAGTGAGGACTATCAGCCCCAGCATTTT.